What follows are 24 T cell receptor beta chains derived from one specimen sequenced in a study of T cell responses to AZD1222 COVID-19 vaccine (dated by TCRdb to 2020 to 2022). The library was built by means of the immunoSEQ multiplex PCR assay. TCRdb obtained this table from immuneACCESS and retained in-frame rearrangements with V and J assigned. These tables miss some clones; where compared with another copy, unresolved V genes account for less than half of the shortfall, and the remainder is unexplained. Present in this sample are 140,000 to 150,000 clones, nearly 95% of which were seen just once. The leading ten clones occupy around 5% of the sample. In the paper's terms, the time point label means: baseline before first vaccination. The starting material was peripheral blood, obtained on day 0 of AZD1222 vaccination. The receptors shown here come from an adult in good health.

This clone is a singleton in its sample. This sequence joins TRBV19 and TRBJ2-5; TRBD2 agrees at 11 bases. Germline V CDR1 and CDR2: LNHDA, SQIVND (reference sequence). Germline trimming cut 6 bases from V and 5 bases from J; bases unmatched to any gene: 5. The CDR3 contains 14 residues. The CDR3 nucleotides are TGTGCCAGTAGCAATAGCGGGAGGGGGGAGACCCAGTACTTC. Translation: CASSNSGRGETQYF.

The chain uses TRBV6-6 and TRBJ2-1, with unresolved D. The CDR3 loop spans 14 amino acids. V dropped 5 bases and J dropped 0 bases, with 8 bases sitting between them. The germline V gene has CDR1 MNHNY and CDR2 SVGAGI (reference sequence). Written as DNA, the CDR3 is TGTGCCAGCAGTGCCGGGTACTCCTACAATGAGCAGTTCTTC. Encoded protein: CASSAGYSYNEQFF.

For the CDR3, the DNA is TGTGCCAGCAGTTTAGGGACAGGGGGAGGGTACGAGCAGTACTTC. The encoded protein is CASSLGTGGGYEQYF. V is TRBV27 and J is TRBJ2-7, with 11 bases fitting TRBD1. Trimming took 2 bases from V and 4 from J; bases not matched to a gene: 4. This CDR3 spans 15 amino acids. Germline values: CDR1 MNHEY, CDR2 SMNVEV (reference sequence).

This chain joins TRBV19 and TRBJ2-1; 11 bases align to TRBD1. Per germline, CDR1 LNHDA and CDR2 SQIVND (reference sequence). This CDR3 has 17 residues. V dropped 1 base and J dropped 7; count of bases not matched to a gene: 9. The CDR3 sequence: CASSIAWTGGPGNEQFF. The DNA for the CDR3 is TGTGCCAGTAGTATAGCCTGGACAGGGGGCCCGGGGAATGAGCAGTTCTTC.

This sequence joins TRBV29-1 and TRBJ2-7; maybe TRBD2 (5 bases). The CDR3 length is 14 residues. The germline V and J ends were trimmed by 5 bases and 2 bases, with 16 bases remaining between them. Germline assignment: CDR1 SQVTM and CDR2 ANQGSEA. CDR3: CSVRTGKSPYEQYF. In DNA form, the CDR3 reads TGCAGCGTTAGGACGGGGAAGTCACCCTACGAGCAGTACTTC.

V is TRBV30 and J is TRBJ2-1, with D hard to call. CDR1 is GTSNPN and CDR2 is SVGIG in the germline V gene (reference sequence). CDR3 length equals 14 residues. V lost 2 bases and J 9 bases, leaving 17 bases between the germline ends. The CDR3 here is CAWSSIFRSAEQFF. Written as DNA, the CDR3 is TGTGCCTGGAGTTCCATCTTTAGGTCTGCTGAGCAGTTCTTC.

This clone was recorded only once. The sample has other DNA sequences that encode this CDR3 too. The rearrangement links TRBV27 to TRBJ1-5; D possibly corresponds to TRBD1 (5 bases). Germline lookup yields CDR1 MNHEY and CDR2 SMNVEV (reference sequence). This CDR3 is 14 amino acids long. Trimming cost V 8 bases and J 2 bases, with 13 bases left between them. The CDR3 region is CASSPQGGNQPQHF. CDR3 sequence (DNA): TGTGCCAGCTCGCCCCAGGGAGGCAATCAGCCCCAGCATTTT.

This clone came up once. This chain links TRBV5-6 with TRBJ1-2; tentative D call: TRBD1 (5 bases). Trimming removed 6 bases at V and 2 bases at J, with 11 bases between. Germline V gene lookup returns CDR1 SGHDT and CDR2 YYEEEE. The CDR3 contains 13 residues. In nucleotides, the CDR3 is TGTGCCAGCAACAACAGGCCGAACTATGGCTACACCTTC. The encoded protein is CASNNRPNYGYTF.

This clone was counted a single time. CDR3 loop: CASSLGSDSYNEQFF. The CDR3, as DNA: TGTGCCAGCAGCTTGGGGAGTGACTCCTACAATGAGCAGTTCTTC. The V and J genes are TRBV7-2 and TRBJ2-1, with D maybe TRBD2 (5 bases). This CDR3 has 15 amino acids. Germline CDR1 reads SGHTA; CDR2 reads FQGNSA. V dropped 3 bases and J dropped 0 bases, with 9 bases sitting between them. Complete variable domain (other parts from reference TRBV7-2 and TRBJ2-1): GAGVSQSPSNKVTEKGKDVELRCDPISGHTALYWYRQSLGQGLEFLIYFQGNSAPDKSGLPSDRFSAERTGGSVSTLTIQRTQQEDSAVYLCASSLGSDSYNEQFFGPGTRLTVL.

J is TRBJ2-1 and V is TRBV18, with 8 bases lining up with TRBD1. The CDR3 has 18 amino acids. Losses at the gene ends were 1 base for V and 5 bases for J; bases not matched to a gene: 13. The V gene's germline CDR1 is KGHSH and CDR2 LQKENI. Here the CDR3 DNA reads TGTGCCAGCTCACCACGAAGTACCGGGACAGGAGTTGACAATGAGCAGTTCTTC. This translates into CASSPRSTGTGVDNEQFF.

The chain links TRBV2 to TRBJ2-1, with D unclear. Germline values: CDR1 SNHLY, CDR2 FYNNEI. The CDR3 consists of 13 residues. Between the trimmed V and J ends, which lost 6 bases and 8 bases, there was a span of 14 bases. CDR3: CASSHSRKDEQFF. The CDR3 DNA sequence: TGTGCCAGCAGCCACAGCCGCAAGGATGAGCAGTTCTTC. Full variable domain (remainder filled in from reference TRBV2 and TRBJ2-1): EPEVTQTPSHQVTQMGQEVILRCVPISNHLYFYWYRQILGQKVEFLVSFYNNEISEKSEIFDDQFSVERPDGSNFTLKIRSTKLEDSAMYFCASSHSRKDEQFFGPGTRLTVL.

The chain combines TRBV6-5 with TRBJ1-6, with 7 positions matching TRBD1. Unmatched junction bases numbered 3, after V lost 11 bases and J lost 5 bases. The CDR3 totals 12 residues. CDR1 is MNHEY and CDR2 is SVGAGI in the germline V gene. The CDR3 loop reads CASGQDNSPLHF. The DNA for the CDR3 is TGTGCCTCCGGACAGGATAATTCACCCCTCCACTTT.

The chain has TRBV30 and TRBJ1-3; 9 nucleotides agree with TRBD1. This CDR3 has 14 residues. V was pared by 7 bases and J by 4 bases, with 8 bases of the junction left unmatched. Germline V gene data show CDR1 as GTSNPN and CDR2 as SVGIG (reference sequence). This CDR3 reads CALQGTGFGNTIYF. Here the CDR3 DNA reads TGTGCCTTGCAAGGGACAGGGTTCGGAAACACCATATATTTT. Filled out from reference TRBV30 and TRBJ1-3, the complete variable domain reads SQTIHQWPATLVQPVGSPLSLECTVEGTSNPNLYWYRQAAGRGLQLLFYSVGIGQISSEVPQNLSASRPQDRQFILSSKKLLLSDSGFYLCALQGTGFGNTIYFGEGSWLTVV.

Only one count was recorded for this clone. The same CDR3 can be traced to other DNA sequences in this sample. The V and J genes are TRBV3-1 (or the pseudogene TRBV3-2) and TRBJ2-5; D ambiguous. V was clipped by 0 bases and J by 5 bases, with 10 bases between them. The CDR3 consists of 14 residues. Looked up from germline, CDR1 is LGHDT and CDR2 is YNNKEL (reference sequence). DNA for the CDR3: TGTGCCAGCAGCCAAGACGCAGGTTCTGAGACCCAGTACTTC. As protein: CASSQDAGSETQYF.

V gene TRBV4-1 combines with J gene TRBJ2-3; TRBD2 agrees at 7 bases. The CDR3 extends over 15 amino acids. V dropped 4 bases and J dropped 2; count of bases not matched to a gene: 6. Germline V gives CDR1 MGHRA, CDR2 YSYEKL. CDR3 amino acids: CASSRTSEDTDTQYF. CDR3 nucleotides: TGCGCCAGCAGCCGCACTAGCGAGGACACAGATACGCAGTATTTT.

J is TRBJ1-1 and V is TRBV11-2; D gene ambiguous. Germline CDR1 reads SGHAT; CDR2 reads FQNNGV. This CDR3 is 15 amino acids long. Trimming removed 1 base from V and 3 bases from J, with 12 bases in between. The CDR3 loop reads CASSLGRDGYTEAFF. The CDR3 nucleotides read TGTGCCAGCAGCTTAGGGAGGGATGGGTACACTGAAGCTTTCTTT.

The gene calls are TRBV3-1 (or the pseudogene TRBV3-2) and TRBJ1-4; TRBD1 is a possible D gene (5 bases). CDR3 length equals 18 residues. Germline V gene data show CDR1 as LGHDT and CDR2 as YNNKEL (reference sequence). The V and J ends lost 0 bases and 0 bases respectively, with 14 bases between them. The CDR3 loop reads CASSQDQGTFATNEKLFF. CDR3 sequence (DNA): TGTGCCAGCAGCCAAGATCAGGGTACCTTTGCAACTAATGAAAAACTGTTTTTT.

The rearrangement joins TRBV28 to TRBJ2-7; D not certain. This CDR3 has 16 residues. V shed 4 bases and J shed 5 bases, with 21 bases lying between them. Germline V lookup: CDR1 MDHEN, CDR2 SYDVKM. The CDR3: CASSSPSPGPANEQYF. CDR3 coding DNA: TGTGCCAGCAGTTCCCCATCCCCGGGCCCAGCCAACGAGCAGTACTTC.

The rearrangement uses TRBV19 and TRBJ1-2, with D unclear. Per the germline V gene, CDR1 is LNHDA and CDR2 is SQIVND (reference sequence). The ends were cut back, 1 base at V and 6 bases at J, with 6 bases in the middle. There are 12 residues in the CDR3. The CDR3 sequence: CASSIGGDGYTF. CDR3 sequence (DNA): TGTGCCAGTAGTATAGGCGGCGATGGCTACACCTTC.

This chain uses TRBV2 with TRBJ1-2; 8 bases agree with TRBD1. The germline V gene has CDR1 SNHLY and CDR2 FYNNEI. After removal of 6 bases from V and 7 bases from J, the junction contained 7 bases not matched to a gene. The CDR3 totals 13 residues. The CDR3 spells CASRPGGESGYTF. The DNA for the CDR3 is TGTGCCAGCAGGCCAGGGGGCGAAAGTGGCTACACCTTC.

The chain links TRBV7-8 to TRBJ1-2, with D unresolved. The CDR3 is 13 amino acids. Germline V gene data show CDR1 as SGHVS and CDR2 as FQNEAQ. V dropped 3 bases and J dropped 4 bases, with 9 bases sitting between them. CDR3 protein: CASSFEGIYGYTF. As DNA, the CDR3 is TGTGCCAGCAGCTTCGAAGGGATCTATGGCTACACCTTC.

V gene TRBV27 combines with J gene TRBJ2-3, with TRBD2 matching 11 bases. After removal of 6 bases from V and 0 bases from J, the junction contained 8 bases not matched to a gene. The CDR3 length is 17 residues. From germline, CDR1 is MNHEY and CDR2 SMNVEV (reference sequence). CDR3 loop: CASSPDLAGGSTDTQYF. As DNA, the CDR3 is TGTGCCAGCAGCCCCGATCTAGCGGGGGGTAGCACAGATACGCAGTATTTT.

The genes are TRBV5-6 and TRBJ2-1, with D hard to call. The CDR3 covers 12 residues. V was clipped by 4 bases and J by 4 bases, with 6 bases between them. Looked up from germline, CDR1 is SGHDT and CDR2 is YYEEEE. The CDR3 DNA reads as TGTGCCAGCAGCCCTTTATACAATGAGCAGTTCTTC. Translating it yields CASSPLYNEQFF.

This chain links TRBV19 with TRBJ2-6; D might be TRBD1 (6 bases). Germline assignment: CDR1 LNHDA and CDR2 SQIVND (reference sequence). The CDR3 contains 18 residues. V lost 1 base and J 0 bases, leaving 13 bases between the germline ends. As DNA, the CDR3 is TGTGCCAGTAGTATAGGTGGCAGGGGATACTCTGGGGCCAACGTCCTGACTTTC. It specifies CASSIGGRGYSGANVLTF.